These 10 T cell receptor beta chains came from one sample sequenced in a study of CXCR4 blockade with PD-1 therapy in pancreatic cancer. Repertoires were generated with immunoSEQ multiplex PCR, while TCRdb's copy carries only in-frame clones and drops some. The sample carries about 4,800 clones, approximately 52% recorded once. The sequenced sample consisted of tumor tissue. The receptors stem from a human donor with pancreatic ductal adenocarcinoma.

In this sample, this clone is medium-sized. The chain uses TRBV11-3 and TRBJ1-1; possible D gene TRBD1, 6 bases. CDR1 SGHNT and CDR2 YENEEA come from the germline V gene. The CDR3 length is 14 residues. V lost 5 bases and J lost 5, with 15 bases in between. The CDR3 loop reads CASSQGTFSTEAFF. CDR3 bases: TGTGCCAGCAGCCAAGGGACATTCAGTACTGAAGCTTTCTTT.

V gene TRBV30 combines with J gene TRBJ2-1; D remains unclear. Germline loops: CDR1 GTSNPN, CDR2 SVGIG (reference sequence). V lost 6 bases, J lost 0 bases, and 6 bases lay in between. The CDR3 is 12 residues long. CDR3 in amino acids: CACSSSYNEQFF. The CDR3 DNA reads TGTGCCTGTTCCAGCTCCTACAATGAGCAGTTCTTC.

This clone was seen more than once but under ten times. CDR3 sequence reads: CASSYEEGGTNQPQHF. The CDR3 bases are TGTGCCAGCAGTTACGAAGAGGGGGGGACCAATCAGCCCCAGCATTTT. V and J are TRBV2 and TRBJ1-5, with TRBD1 as a possible D gene (6 bases). V was clipped by 5 bases and J by 3 bases, with 17 bases between them. Germline-derived CDR1 and CDR2 are SNHLY and FYNNEI. The CDR3 is made up of 16 amino acids.

The chain joins TRBV6-8 to TRBJ1-3, with no clear D. Deletions cut 5 bases from V and 7 bases from J, with 12 bases between. CDR3 length equals 13 residues. CDR1 is MNHGY and CDR2 is SAAAGT in the germline V gene. CDR3 amino acids: CASSLGLGNTIYF. Here the CDR3 DNA reads TGTGCCAGCAGTCTGGGCCTGGGGAACACCATATATTTT.

The chain links TRBV11-3 to TRBJ1-2, with 7 positions matching TRBD1. The germline gives CDR1 SGHNT, CDR2 YENEEA. J gave up 7 bases and V 5 bases, and 13 bases lay outside the gene matches. There are 15 residues in the CDR3. The CDR3 region is CASSPQGPGGSGYTF. CDR3 in DNA: TGTGCCAGCAGCCCCCAAGGACCAGGGGGTAGTGGCTACACCTTC.

The chain couples TRBV19 to TRBJ1-1; no firm D call. V was trimmed by 5 bases and J by 6 bases, leaving 19 bases between them. The CDR3 spans 15 residues. Per germline, CDR1 LNHDA and CDR2 SQIVND (reference sequence). CDR3 in amino acids: CASSVPKVASAEAFF. CDR3 DNA sequence: TGTGCCAGTAGTGTACCGAAGGTAGCAAGCGCTGAAGCTTTCTTT.

This rearrangement joins TRBV10-3 to TRBJ1-1; the D gene is possibly TRBD1 (6 bases). V was pared by 11 bases and J by 6 bases, with 25 bases between. Germline CDR1 and CDR2: ENHRY and SYGVKD. The CDR3 covers 15 residues. The CDR3 DNA reads as TGTGCCGGGCGGGAGGGGGAATCTTTAGGCGCTGAAGCTTTCTTT. It translates to CAGREGESLGAEAFF.

The chain employs TRBV28 and TRBJ1-1; D unresolved. V gave up 8 bases and J gave up 0 bases, with 13 bases separating them. Germline lookup yields CDR1 MDHEN and CDR2 SYDVKM. The CDR3 covers 14 residues. CDR3 sequence: CASPLALMNTEAFF. The DNA of the CDR3 is TGTGCCAGCCCCCTGGCCCTAATGAACACTGAAGCTTTCTTT.

The chain couples TRBV12-1 to TRBJ2-1. TRBV12-1 is a pseudogene locus. The CDR3 spans 18 residues. In DNA, the CDR3 is TGTGCCAGCAGCCGCGACAGGGCTGAGCGGGAAATATACAATGAGCAGTTCTTC. Amino acid sequence: CASSRDRAEREIYNEQFF.

The V and J genes are TRBV30 and TRBJ2-1; 8 bases line up with TRBD2. CDR1 GTSNPN and CDR2 SVGIG come from the germline V gene (reference sequence). The CDR3 has 15 residues. The junction had 5 bases not matched to a gene; V was cut back by 2 bases and J by 2 bases. CDR3 region: CAWSIRTSPYNEQFF. The CDR3 nucleotides read TGTGCCTGGAGTATCAGGACTAGCCCCTACAATGAGCAGTTCTTC.